These 26 T cell receptor beta chains share one sample of origin, sequenced in a study of siplizumab effects on memory and regulatory T cells. The repertoire was sequenced with immunoSEQ multiplex PCR; TCRdb's copy has only in-frame clones and lacks some. Counted here are approximately 60,000 clones, roughly 97% occurring once; the ten biggest clones make up about 0.091%. Sequencing was carried out using naive CD8+ T cells sorted from blood. These TCRs come from a human donor in good health.

This chain uses TRBV6-5 with TRBJ2-1, with 11 bases lining up with TRBD2. This CDR3 comprises 15 residues. V was clipped by 4 bases and J by 6 bases; unmatched bases: 5. Germline CDR1 MNHEY, CDR2 SVGAGI. The CDR3 DNA is TGTGCCAGCAGTTTTTTAGCGGGGGGGATCAATGAGCAGTTCTTC. The encoded protein is CASSFLAGGINEQFF.

The chain is built from TRBV7-9 and TRBJ2-3; weak D call: TRBD2 (6 bases). V shed 1 base and J shed 2 bases, with 10 bases lying between them. This CDR3 contains 15 residues. CDR1 SEHNR and CDR2 FQNEAQ come from the germline V gene (reference sequence). DNA of the CDR3: TGTGCCAGCAGCTTAGTGGGGGGTAACACAGATACGCAGTATTTT. This gives the protein CASSLVGGNTDTQYF.

The gene calls are TRBV13 and TRBJ2-5; TRBD2 agrees at 9 bases. Germline CDR1 is PRHDT and CDR2 is FYEKMQ (reference sequence). The trim removed 5 bases at V and 5 bases at J, leaving 15 bases unmatched. The CDR3 sequence is 17 residues long. The chain's CDR3 is CASSRVGSGGPGETQYF. In nucleotides, the CDR3 is TGTGCCAGCAGCCGAGTCGGGAGCGGGGGGCCGGGGGAGACCCAGTACTTC.

The chain couples TRBV30 to TRBJ1-1; 11 nucleotides line up with TRBD1. The CDR3 contains 13 residues. J was trimmed by 4 bases and V by 5 bases; bases with no gene match: 3. In germline, CDR1 is GTSNPN, CDR2 SVGIG (reference sequence). The DNA of the CDR3 is TGTGCCTGGGGACAGGGGGCCGGCACTGAAGCTTTCTTT. Translating gives CAWGQGAGTEAFF.

This chain joins TRBV5-3 and TRBJ2-4; D remains ambiguous. TRBV5-3 is known as an ORF, though its function is uncertain. V lost 8 bases and J lost 2, with 14 bases in between. CDR3 size: 14 residues. Here the CDR3 DNA reads TGTGCCAGCAGTCTAGGGTCCACCAAAAACATTCAGTACTTC. This translates into CASSLGSTKNIQYF.

V is TRBV5-1 and J is TRBJ2-7; the D gene is possibly TRBD1 (6 bases). Trimming pared 0 bases from V and 4 bases from J, leaving 8 bases between. From germline, CDR1 is SGHRS and CDR2 YFSETQ. The CDR3 covers 13 residues. The CDR3 nucleotides are TGCGCCAGCAGCTTGGGACAGGAATACGAGCAGTACTTC. Amino acid sequence: CASSLGQEYEQYF.

The sample holds a few counts of this clone. DNA of the CDR3: TGTGCCAGCAGCGCGGGTGGACCCTATAGCAATCAGCCCCAGCATTTT. This codes for CASSAGGPYSNQPQHF. The genes are TRBV9 and TRBJ1-5; D not certain. The CDR3 runs 16 residues. Germline V gene data show CDR1 as SGDLS and CDR2 as YYNGEE. Trimming removed 3 bases at V and 0 bases at J, with 13 bases between.

V is TRBV27 and J is TRBJ1-2, with D perhaps TRBD1 (5 bases). V lost 3 bases, J lost 4 bases, and 9 bases lay in between. Germline-derived CDR1 and CDR2 are MNHEY and SMNVEV (reference sequence). This CDR3 is 13 amino acids long. The CDR3 reads CASSFGGAYGYTF. As DNA, the CDR3 is TGTGCCAGCAGTTTCGGGGGAGCCTATGGCTACACCTTC.

CDR3 residues: CASSLGLGAEAFF. CDR3 bases: TGTGCCAGCAGCTTGGGCCTAGGGGCTGAAGCTTTCTTT. The V gene is TRBV5-5, the J gene TRBJ1-1; TRBD1 might be the D (5 bases). CDR1 SGHKS and CDR2 YYEKEE come from the germline V gene (reference sequence). The V and J ends lost 0 bases and 6 bases respectively, with 9 bases between them. This CDR3 spans 13 amino acids. The full variable domain, rest sourced from reference TRBV5-5 and TRBJ1-1, is DAGVTQSPTHLIKTRGQQVTLRCSPISGHKSVSWYQQVLGQGPQFIFQYYEKEERGRGNFPDRFSARQFPNYSSELNVNALLLGDSALYLCASSLGLGAEAFFGQGTRLTVV.

This chain links TRBV2 with TRBJ2-7; D gene unclear. Germline V lookup: CDR1 SNHLY, CDR2 FYNNEI. This CDR3 has 15 residues. V was clipped by 2 bases and J by 3 bases, with 14 bases between them. CDR3 nucleotide sequence: TGTGCCAGCAGTGAATTTTTAAACGGGCTCTACGAGCAGTACTTC. Translated, it gives CASSEFLNGLYEQYF. The full variable domain, with the rest looked up from reference TRBV2 and TRBJ2-7, is EPEVTQTPSHQVTQMGQEVILRCVPISNHLYFYWYRQILGQKVEFLVSFYNNEISEKSEIFDDQFSVERPDGSNFTLKIRSTKLEDSAMYFCASSEFLNGLYEQYFGPGTRLTVT.

This chain links TRBV5-6 with TRBJ2-1; weak D call: TRBD2 (7 bases). V lost 0 bases and J lost 9, with 13 bases in between. The V gene's germline CDR1 is SGHDT and CDR2 YYEEEE. CDR3 size: 14 residues. The CDR3 region is CASSLGAGEGEQFF. CDR3 sequence (DNA): TGTGCCAGCAGCTTGGGGGCAGGGGAGGGTGAGCAGTTCTTC.

The CDR3 DNA follows: TGTGCCAGCAGCTTAGGGGACTCTAACTATGGCTACACCTTC. It specifies CASSLGDSNYGYTF. The V gene is TRBV5-6, the J gene TRBJ1-2; D is perhaps TRBD1 (5 bases). This CDR3 contains 14 residues. Germline-derived CDR1 and CDR2 are SGHDT and YYEEEE. Trimming shortened V by 2 bases and J by 0 bases, and 8 bases separated the two germline ends.

This clone was counted a single time. This chain joins TRBV7-8 and TRBJ2-7; perhaps TRBD1 as D (6 bases). This CDR3 region has 14 residues. Between the trimmed V and J ends, which lost 5 bases and 2 bases, there was a span of 13 bases. Germline CDR1 SGHVS, CDR2 FQNEAQ. This CDR3 is CASSSYRDTYEQYF. The CDR3 DNA reads as TGTGCCAGCAGCAGCTACAGGGACACCTACGAGCAGTACTTC.

The J gene is TRBJ2-7, the V gene TRBV9; D is unclear. CDR1 and CDR2 from the germline V gene are SGDLS and YYNGEE. This CDR3 contains 13 residues. The V and J ends lost 0 bases and 3 bases respectively, with 7 bases between them. The CDR3 DNA reads as TGTGCCAGCAGCGTAGGTCAGTACTACGAGCAGTACTTC. Encoded protein: CASSVGQYYEQYF.

The chain is built from TRBV5-5 and TRBJ1-1; D may be TRBD1 (5 bases). Between the trimmed V and J ends, which lost 4 bases and 4 bases, there was a span of 11 bases. In germline, CDR1 is SGHKS, CDR2 YYEKEE (reference sequence). This CDR3 is 13 amino acids long. CDR3 amino acids: CASSPMGGTEAFF. The CDR3 DNA reads TGTGCCAGCAGCCCGATGGGGGGCACTGAAGCTTTCTTT.

The V call is TRBV29-1, the J call TRBJ1-2, with D possibly TRBD1 on 6 matching bases. CDR1 SQVTM and CDR2 ANQGSEA come from the germline V gene. V shed 7 bases and J shed 4 bases, with 19 bases lying between them. This CDR3 is built from 14 residues. CDR3 protein: CSAQKQGEAYGYTF. The CDR3 nucleotides read TGCAGCGCTCAAAAACAGGGAGAAGCCTATGGCTACACCTTC.

The gene calls are TRBV4-3 and TRBJ1-2; D might be TRBD1 (5 bases). V was shortened by 1 base and J by 8 bases, with 17 bases between the two germline ends. From germline, CDR1 is LGHNA and CDR2 YSLEER. CDR3 size: 15 residues. The DNA for the CDR3 is TGCGCCAGCAGCCAAGGACAGCCCATCCCCTACGGCTACACCTTC. This gives the protein CASSQGQPIPYGYTF.

This rearrangement joins TRBV4-2 to TRBJ2-4; TRBD1 aligns across 9 bases. Looked up from germline, CDR1 is LGHNA and CDR2 is YNFKEQ. The V segment lost 2 bases and the J segment 0 bases; nucleotides outside the gene matches: 8. The CDR3 consists of 18 residues. In nucleotides, the CDR3 is TGTGCCAGCAGCCAATTGACCGGGACAGGGATAGCCAAAAACATTCAGTACTTC. Translated, it gives CASSQLTGTGIAKNIQYF.

The chain employs TRBV5-6 and TRBJ2-7; a possible D gene is TRBD1 (5 bases). CDR1 is SGHDT and CDR2 is YYEEEE in the germline V gene. The V end was cut by 4 bases, the J end by 4 bases, with 15 bases between. CDR3 length: 14 residues. The CDR3 loop is CASSPRTNKYEQYF. Here the CDR3 DNA reads TGTGCCAGCAGCCCGCGGACAAACAAGTACGAGCAGTACTTC.

The V gene is TRBV9, the J gene TRBJ2-7; no clear D gene. V lost 0 bases and J lost 3, with 4 bases in between. Germline CDR1 SGDLS, CDR2 YYNGEE. This CDR3 has 12 residues. CDR3 bases: TGTGCCAGCAGCGTAGGGAACTACGAGCAGTACTTC. Translated: CASSVGNYEQYF.

CDR3 DNA sequence: TGCGCCAGCAGCGCCACGGGGGGGTTGGAGCAGTACTTC. Translating it yields CASSATGGLEQYF. The rearrangement joins TRBV5-1 to TRBJ2-7, with 8 positions matching TRBD2. The CDR3 runs to 13 residues. The germline V gene has CDR1 SGHRS and CDR2 YFSETQ. J was trimmed by 7 bases and V by 4 bases; bases with no gene match: 7.

This chain connects TRBV28 to TRBJ1-5; D is undetermined. There are 14 residues in the CDR3. V was cut by 10 bases and J by 2 bases, with 15 bases left in between. Germline V gene sequence: CDR1 MDHEN, CDR2 SYDVKM. The CDR3 nucleotides are TGTGCCACCGGGGTCGGATGGGGCAATCAGCCCCAGCATTTT. Translated, it gives CATGVGWGNQPQHF.

This clone has a single count. The chain combines TRBV27 with TRBJ2-1; D gene unclear. This CDR3 has 13 residues. Germline loops: CDR1 MNHEY, CDR2 SMNVEV (reference sequence). V gave up 1 base and J gave up 5 bases, with 6 bases separating them. CDR3 sequence reads: CASSLFGHNEQFF. CDR3 in DNA: TGTGCCAGCAGTTTATTTGGACACAATGAGCAGTTCTTC.

The chain couples TRBV7-6 to TRBJ1-1; the match to TRBD1 covers 8 bases. Germline CDR1 reads SGHVS; CDR2 reads FNYEAQ. The CDR3 length is 15 residues. The ends lost 5 bases at V and 1 base at J; junction bases unmatched: 6. The CDR3 protein is CASSEQGGWNTEAFF. Written as DNA, the CDR3 is TGTGCCAGCAGCGAACAGGGGGGATGGAACACTGAAGCTTTCTTT. Supplemented by reference TRBV7-6 and TRBJ1-1, the full variable domain reads GAGVSQSPRYKVTKRGQDVALRCDPISGHVSLYWYRQALGQGPEFLTYFNYEAQQDKSGLPNDRFSAERPEGSISTLTIQRTEQRDSAMYRCASSEQGGWNTEAFFGQGTRLTVV.

V is TRBV6-5 and J is TRBJ1-2; tentative D call: TRBD1 (6 bases). This CDR3 is 14 amino acids long. The germline gives CDR1 MNHEY, CDR2 SVGAGI. V was trimmed by 2 bases and J by 4 bases, leaving 11 bases between them. CDR3 coding DNA: TGTGCCAGCAGTTACCTCCAGGGGAGCTATGGCTACACCTTC. It encodes CASSYLQGSYGYTF.

The chain has TRBV4-3 and TRBJ2-7, with D maybe TRBD2 (6 bases). Germline CDR1 LGHNA, CDR2 YSLEER. Trimming left V 4 bases short and J 6 bases short, with 13 bases between. The CDR3 totals 13 residues. CDR3 nucleotides: TGCGCCAGCAGCCCCGGGACTCCGAGCGAGCAGTACTTC. Encoded protein: CASSPGTPSEQYF.